The clone carrying this T cell receptor beta chain was counted only a few times. Germline trimming cut 7 bases from V and 5 bases from J; bases unmatched to any gene: 12. Germline CDR1 reads MNHEY; CDR2 reads SVGAGI. CDR3 length equals 15 residues. TCRdb's copy holds only in-frame clones and misses some; the assay was immunoSEQ multiplex PCR. This table has a few hundred thousand clones, approximately 82% appearing once. These data are taken from a study of blood T cell repertoires in COVID-19. Study context: Some COVID-19 samples were acute and others convalescent; all came from the United States, Italy and Spain.

The sequence was collected from a woman younger than 30 with acute or convalescent COVID-19. The gene calls are TRBV6-5 and TRBJ2-7, with TRBD2 identical over 9 bases. The sequenced sample was peripheral blood. The CDR3 loop reads CASNLSGSRSHEQYF. The CDR3 DNA follows: TGTGCCAGCAACCTTAGCGGGAGTCGATCCCACGAGCAGTACTTC.